Listed below are T cell receptor beta chains from one sample, sequenced in a study of cytomegalovirus exposure and HLA in healthy donors. The repertoire was sequenced with immunoSEQ multiplex PCR; TCRdb's copy has only in-frame clones and lacks some. Among 100,000 to 150,000 clones listed, about 68% were seen once. The sample taken for sequencing was PBMCs. These receptors were taken from a man aged 40-55 years in good health and CMV-seropositive. The conserved cysteine and the conserved F or W are not part of the CDR3 here. Where a row states a size, it is once, few, many or the class of an expanded clone; other rows omit it.

CDR3aa: ASSPGTSGETQY
abundance: .
v_gene: TRBV5-4
j_gene: TRBJ2-5

CDR3aa: ASSAIRGSYNEQF
abundance: .
v_gene: TRBV25-1
j_gene: TRBJ2-1

CDR3aa: ASSEEGSYEQY
abundance: .
v_gene: TRBV18
j_gene: TRBJ2-7

CDR3aa: ATLMKARTVTEKLF
abundance: .
v_gene: TRBV6-4
j_gene: TRBJ1-4

CDR3aa: AWSVGKKETQY
abundance: .
v_gene: TRBV30
j_gene: TRBJ2-5

CDR3aa: ASSESPIAGGVEETQY
abundance: .
v_gene: TRBV10-1
j_gene: TRBJ2-5

CDR3aa: GTGETGELF
abundance: .
v_gene: TRBV29-1
j_gene: TRBJ2-2

CDR3aa: ASSFGQTPNEQF
abundance: .
v_gene: TRBV5-1
j_gene: TRBJ2-1

CDR3aa: ASSYQRNPNTGELF
abundance: .
v_gene: TRBV4-1
j_gene: TRBJ2-2

CDR3aa: ASSTSGGIRNEQF
abundance: few
v_gene: TRBV6-6
j_gene: TRBJ2-1

CDR3aa: ATSRDYGQGLSGNTIY
abundance: .
v_gene: TRBV15
j_gene: TRBJ1-3

CDR3aa: ATKTGENSNQPQH
abundance: few
v_gene: TRBV2
j_gene: TRBJ1-5

CDR3aa: ASSPQTSGMSYEQY
abundance: .
v_gene: TRBV9
j_gene: TRBJ2-7

CDR3aa: ASLTGEGGYT
abundance: .
v_gene: TRBV6-5
j_gene: TRBJ1-2

CDR3aa: ASSLLGGGEYEQY
abundance: .
v_gene: TRBV27
j_gene: TRBJ2-7

CDR3aa: ASSLEASGGSSYNEQF
abundance: .
v_gene: TRBV5-1
j_gene: TRBJ2-1

CDR3aa: ASSYYRAGTEAF
abundance: .
v_gene: TRBV6-5
j_gene: TRBJ1-1

CDR3aa: SVEDRY
abundance: .
v_gene: TRBV29-1
j_gene: TRBJ1-4

CDR3aa: ASSPGTGDGYT
abundance: .
v_gene: TRBV5-1
j_gene: TRBJ1-2

CDR3aa: ASSPSGYGYT
abundance: .
v_gene: TRBV18
j_gene: TRBJ1-2

CDR3aa: ASSDNRGLGSYT
abundance: few
v_gene: TRBV6-1
j_gene: TRBJ1-2

CDR3aa: ASSSGVYEQY
abundance: .
v_gene: TRBV6-6
j_gene: TRBJ2-7

CDR3aa: ASSEGDRERETQY
abundance: .
v_gene: TRBV10-1
j_gene: TRBJ2-5

CDR3aa: ASSPNGYGYT
abundance: .
v_gene: TRBV7-2
j_gene: TRBJ1-2

CDR3aa: SVGQGQETQY
abundance: .
v_gene: TRBV29-1
j_gene: TRBJ2-5

CDR3aa: ASSGTESNQPQH
abundance: once
v_gene: TRBV9
j_gene: TRBJ1-5

CDR3aa: ASSARTASTDTQY
abundance: .
v_gene: TRBV9
j_gene: TRBJ2-3

CDR3aa: ASSGTSDEQY
abundance: .
v_gene: TRBV11-2
j_gene: TRBJ2-7

CDR3aa: ASSPGTSGANEQF
abundance: .
v_gene: TRBV7-7
j_gene: TRBJ2-1

CDR3aa: ASSQEFQDYSNQPQH
abundance: .
v_gene: TRBV4-1
j_gene: TRBJ1-5

CDR3aa: ASSQPGRNTEAF
abundance: few
v_gene: TRBV28
j_gene: TRBJ1-1

CDR3aa: ASGTGEYEQY
abundance: few
v_gene: TRBV5-1
j_gene: TRBJ2-7

CDR3aa: ASSQETGIMYYNEQF
abundance: few
v_gene: TRBV4-1
j_gene: TRBJ2-1

CDR3aa: ASSVGGELDGYT
abundance: .
v_gene: TRBV9
j_gene: TRBJ1-2

CDR3aa: SSSLGDMGLAGELF
abundance: few
v_gene: TRBV7-9
j_gene: TRBJ2-2

CDR3aa: ASSPSSYEQY
abundance: .
v_gene: TRBV7-6
j_gene: TRBJ2-7

CDR3aa: ASSLAGQSYGYT
abundance: .
v_gene: TRBV13
j_gene: TRBJ1-2

CDR3aa: ASSFRLAGGSSYSDTQY
abundance: .
v_gene: TRBV11-2
j_gene: TRBJ2-3

CDR3aa: ASSLGVGTDTQY
abundance: few
v_gene: TRBV11-2
j_gene: TRBJ2-3

CDR3aa: ASSLEGGRADTQY
abundance: .
v_gene: TRBV7-3
j_gene: TRBJ2-3

CDR3aa: AISESGDSNEKLF
abundance: .
v_gene: TRBV10-3
j_gene: TRBJ1-4

CDR3aa: ASSLGRTGVGEQY
abundance: .
v_gene: TRBV7-9
j_gene: TRBJ2-7

CDR3aa: ASSSIQGSSYEQY
abundance: .
v_gene: TRBV7-2
j_gene: TRBJ2-7

CDR3aa: ASSFGTGENIQY
abundance: once
v_gene: TRBV5-1
j_gene: TRBJ2-4

CDR3aa: SVLGGPDIGDGYT
abundance: .
v_gene: TRBV29-1
j_gene: TRBJ1-2

CDR3aa: ASSLLRGPQPQH
abundance: .
v_gene: TRBV7-2
j_gene: TRBJ1-5

CDR3aa: ASSLIRFPSPTEAF
abundance: .
v_gene: TRBV7-2
j_gene: TRBJ1-1

CDR3aa: ASSLSAQGAETQY
abundance: .
v_gene: TRBV5-1
j_gene: TRBJ2-5

CDR3aa: ASSLVGTGAGNTIY
abundance: .
v_gene: TRBV5-6
j_gene: TRBJ1-3

CDR3aa: AWSRGSSYEQY
abundance: .
v_gene: TRBV30
j_gene: .

CDR3aa: ASSHAGGSGANVLT
abundance: .
v_gene: TRBV27
j_gene: TRBJ2-6

CDR3aa: ASSISHTSSEAF
abundance: .
v_gene: TRBV19
j_gene: TRBJ1-1

CDR3aa: ASSRRTNEKLF
abundance: .
v_gene: TRBV27
j_gene: TRBJ1-4

CDR3aa: ASSLAGGSLTYEQY
abundance: .
v_gene: TRBV5-1
j_gene: TRBJ2-7

CDR3aa: ASSALDGAYNEQF
abundance: .
v_gene: TRBV9
j_gene: TRBJ2-1